This T cell receptor beta chain came from a study of T cells after posttransplantation cyclophosphamide. General study points: TRB overlap between skin or GI tissue T cells and blood was limited.

This table comes from immunoSEQ multiplex PCR, and its TCRdb copy is limited to in-frame clones, with some not included. The sample contains 35,000 to 40,000 clones, none of them singletons. Many counts were recorded for this clone. Antigen unknown. V shed 0 bases, J shed 4 bases, and the junction held 9 bases outside the gene matches. In germline, CDR1 is MNHEY, CDR2 SMNVEV (reference sequence). The CDR3 loop spans 16 amino acids. Sequenced sample: PBMCs. The gene calls are TRBV27 and TRBJ2-7; 7 bases agree with TRBD2. The source is a man in his thirties or forties in good health and a related stem cell transplant donor. CDR3 DNA: TGTGCCAGCAGTTTATCAGTCGCCAGGGAGGGGTACGAGCAGTACTTC. This sequence encodes CASSLSVAREGYEQYF.